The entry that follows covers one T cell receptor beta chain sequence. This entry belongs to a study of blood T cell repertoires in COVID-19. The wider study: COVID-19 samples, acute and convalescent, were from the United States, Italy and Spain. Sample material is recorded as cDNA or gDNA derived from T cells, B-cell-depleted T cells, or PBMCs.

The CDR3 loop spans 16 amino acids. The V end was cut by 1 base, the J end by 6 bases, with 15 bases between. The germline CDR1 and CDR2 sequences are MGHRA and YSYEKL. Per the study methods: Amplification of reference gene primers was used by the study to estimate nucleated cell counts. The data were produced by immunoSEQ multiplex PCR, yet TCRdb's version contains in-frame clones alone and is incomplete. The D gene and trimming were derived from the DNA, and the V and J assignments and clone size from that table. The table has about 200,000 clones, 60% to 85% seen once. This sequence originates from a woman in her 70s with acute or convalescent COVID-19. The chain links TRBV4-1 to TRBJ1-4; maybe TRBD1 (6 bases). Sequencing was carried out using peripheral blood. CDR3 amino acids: CASSQGSGTPDEKLFF. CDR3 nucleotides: TGCGCCAGCAGCCAAGGTTCCGGGACACCGGATGAAAAACTGTTTTTT.